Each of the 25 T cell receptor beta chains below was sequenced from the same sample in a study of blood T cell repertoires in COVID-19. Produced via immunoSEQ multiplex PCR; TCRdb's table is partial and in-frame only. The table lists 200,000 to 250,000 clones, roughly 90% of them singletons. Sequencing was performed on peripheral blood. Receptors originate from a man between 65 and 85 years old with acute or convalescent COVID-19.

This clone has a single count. The DNA for the CDR3 is TGTGCCTGGACAGGGGGGACAAGCACAGATACGCAGTATTTT. Its translation is CAWTGGTSTDTQYF. The chain joins TRBV30 to TRBJ2-3; possible D gene TRBD1, 7 bases. This CDR3 contains 14 residues. Germline V gives CDR1 GTSNPN, CDR2 SVGIG (reference sequence). Trimming cost V 4 bases and J 0 bases, with 11 bases left between them.

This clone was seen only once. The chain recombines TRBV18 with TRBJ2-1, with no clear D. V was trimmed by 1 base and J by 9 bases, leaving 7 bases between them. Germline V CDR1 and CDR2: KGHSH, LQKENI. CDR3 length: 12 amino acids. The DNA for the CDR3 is TGTGCCAGCTCACCACGAGTATCTGAGCAGTTCTTC. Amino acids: CASSPRVSEQFF.

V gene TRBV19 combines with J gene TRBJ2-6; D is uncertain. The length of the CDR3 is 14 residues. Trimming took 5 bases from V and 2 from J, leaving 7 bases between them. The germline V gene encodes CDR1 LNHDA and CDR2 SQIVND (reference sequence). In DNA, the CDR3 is TGTGCCAGTAGTGGGCAAACTGGGGCCAACGTCCTGACTTTC. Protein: CASSGQTGANVLTF.

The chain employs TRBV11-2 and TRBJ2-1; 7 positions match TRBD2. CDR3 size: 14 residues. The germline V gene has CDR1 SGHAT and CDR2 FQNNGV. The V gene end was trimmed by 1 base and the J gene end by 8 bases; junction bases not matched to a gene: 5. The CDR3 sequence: CASSLGRLAHEQFF. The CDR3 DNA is TGTGCCAGCAGCTTAGGCCGACTAGCCCATGAGCAGTTCTTC.

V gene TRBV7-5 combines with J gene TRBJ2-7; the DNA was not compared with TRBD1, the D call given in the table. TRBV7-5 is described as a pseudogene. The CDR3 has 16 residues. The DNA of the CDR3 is TGTGTCAGAAGCTCGAGAGCCTGGGGCTCGATCTACGAGCAGTACTTC. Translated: CVRSSRAWGSIYEQYF.

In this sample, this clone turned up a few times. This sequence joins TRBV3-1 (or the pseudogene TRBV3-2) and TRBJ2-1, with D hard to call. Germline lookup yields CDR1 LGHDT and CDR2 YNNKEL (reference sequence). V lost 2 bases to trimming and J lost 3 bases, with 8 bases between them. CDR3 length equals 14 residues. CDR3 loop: CASSQFGLYNEQFF. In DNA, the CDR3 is TGTGCCAGCAGCCAATTTGGCCTCTACAATGAGCAGTTCTTC.

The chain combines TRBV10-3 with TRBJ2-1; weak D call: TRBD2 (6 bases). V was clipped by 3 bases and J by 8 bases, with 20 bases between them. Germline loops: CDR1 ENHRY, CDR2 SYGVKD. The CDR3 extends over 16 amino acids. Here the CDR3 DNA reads TGTGCCATCAGTGATCCGACTAGAGAGGCCTCCCATGAGCAGTTCTTC. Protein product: CAISDPTREASHEQFF.

The CDR3 spells CASSLEGTSVTGELFF. DNA of the CDR3: TGTGCCAGCAGCTTAGAAGGGACTAGCGTCACCGGGGAGCTGTTTTTT. The chain couples TRBV7-6 to TRBJ2-2; 10 nucleotides line up with TRBD2. Germline-derived CDR1 and CDR2 are SGHVS and FNYEAQ. Losses at the gene ends were 1 base for V and 4 bases for J; bases not matched to a gene: 3. The CDR3 totals 16 residues.

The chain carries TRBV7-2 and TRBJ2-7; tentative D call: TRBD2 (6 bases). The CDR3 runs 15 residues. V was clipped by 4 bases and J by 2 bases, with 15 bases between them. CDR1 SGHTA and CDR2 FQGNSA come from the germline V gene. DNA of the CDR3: TGTGCCAGCAGCTGGAGGGCCGGGACTCCCTACGAGCAGTACTTC. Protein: CASSWRAGTPYEQYF.

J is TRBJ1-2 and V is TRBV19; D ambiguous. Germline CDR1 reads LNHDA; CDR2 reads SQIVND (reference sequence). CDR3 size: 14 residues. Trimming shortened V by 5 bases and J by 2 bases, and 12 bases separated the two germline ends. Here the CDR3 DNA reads TGTGCCAGTAGTCAAATGACAAAAAACTATGGCTACACCTTC. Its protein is CASSQMTKNYGYTF.

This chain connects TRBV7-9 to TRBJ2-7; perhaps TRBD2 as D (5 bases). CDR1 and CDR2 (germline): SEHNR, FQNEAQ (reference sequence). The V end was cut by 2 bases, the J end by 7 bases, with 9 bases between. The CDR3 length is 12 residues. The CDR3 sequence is CASSLYGSEQYF. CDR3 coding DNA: TGTGCCAGCAGCTTATATGGGAGTGAGCAGTACTTC.

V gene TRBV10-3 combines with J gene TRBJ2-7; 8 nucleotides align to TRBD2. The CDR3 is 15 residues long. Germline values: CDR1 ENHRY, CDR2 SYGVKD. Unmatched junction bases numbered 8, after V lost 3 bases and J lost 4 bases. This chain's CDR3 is CAISDSGGKLYEQYF. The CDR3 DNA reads TGTGCCATCAGTGACTCGGGGGGGAAATTGTACGAGCAGTACTTC.

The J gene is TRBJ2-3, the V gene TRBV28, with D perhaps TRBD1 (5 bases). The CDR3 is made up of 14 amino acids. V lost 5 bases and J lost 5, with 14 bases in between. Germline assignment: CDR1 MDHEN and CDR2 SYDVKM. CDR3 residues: CASSPPGYIDTQYF. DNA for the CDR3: TGTGCCAGCAGTCCCCCAGGGTATATAGATACGCAGTATTTT.

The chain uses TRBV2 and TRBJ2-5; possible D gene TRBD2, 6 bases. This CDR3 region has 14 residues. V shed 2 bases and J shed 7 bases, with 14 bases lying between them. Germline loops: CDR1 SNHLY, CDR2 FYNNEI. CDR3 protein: CASSEWTAEGTQYF. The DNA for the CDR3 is TGTGCCAGCAGTGAATGGACGGCGGAGGGGACCCAGTACTTC.

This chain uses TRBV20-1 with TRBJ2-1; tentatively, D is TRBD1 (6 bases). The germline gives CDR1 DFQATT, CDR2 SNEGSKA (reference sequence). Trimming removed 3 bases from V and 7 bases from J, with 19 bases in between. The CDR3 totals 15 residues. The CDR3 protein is CSASPVRAGENEQFF. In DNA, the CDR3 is TGCAGTGCTAGTCCCGTAAGGGCAGGGGAAAATGAGCAGTTCTTC.

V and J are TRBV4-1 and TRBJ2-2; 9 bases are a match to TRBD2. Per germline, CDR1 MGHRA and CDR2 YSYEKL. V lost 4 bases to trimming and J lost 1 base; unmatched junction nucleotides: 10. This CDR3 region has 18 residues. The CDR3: CASSPLGLAGKNTGELFF. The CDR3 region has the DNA TGCGCCAGCAGCCCCCTGGGGCTAGCGGGGAAGAACACCGGGGAGCTGTTTTTT.

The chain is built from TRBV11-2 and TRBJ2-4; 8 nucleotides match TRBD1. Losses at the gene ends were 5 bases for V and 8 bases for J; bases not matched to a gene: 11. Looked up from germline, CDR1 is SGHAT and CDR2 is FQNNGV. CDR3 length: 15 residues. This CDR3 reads CASSKPGQEGDIQYF. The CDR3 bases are TGTGCCAGCAGCAAACCGGGACAGGAGGGGGACATTCAGTACTTC.

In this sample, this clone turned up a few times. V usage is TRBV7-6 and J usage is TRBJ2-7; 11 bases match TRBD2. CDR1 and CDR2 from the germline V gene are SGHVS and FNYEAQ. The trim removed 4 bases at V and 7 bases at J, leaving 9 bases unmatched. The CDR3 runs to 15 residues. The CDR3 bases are TGTGCCAGCAGCTCAGGGACTAGCGGAGCTGGGGAGCAGTACTTC. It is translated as CASSSGTSGAGEQYF.

The CDR3 spells CASSGPHNRDTGELFF. The CDR3 nucleotides read TGTGCCAGCAGCGGCCCCCACAACCGGGACACCGGGGAGCTGTTTTTT. V and J are TRBV9 and TRBJ2-2, with D uncertain. The length of the CDR3 is 16 residues. Looked up from germline, CDR1 is SGDLS and CDR2 is YYNGEE. With 3 bases removed from V and 3 bases from J, the gap between germline ends came to 15 bases.

The CDR3 DNA is TGTGCCAGCAGATCGGGGGGTGATGGGGCCAACGTCCTGACTTTC. The encoded protein is CASRSGGDGANVLTF. V and J are TRBV7-9 and TRBJ2-6; 7 nucleotides line up with TRBD2. This CDR3 comprises 15 residues. V was pared by 6 bases and J by 3 bases, with 5 bases of the junction left unmatched. Germline loops: CDR1 SEHNR, CDR2 FQNEAQ (reference sequence).

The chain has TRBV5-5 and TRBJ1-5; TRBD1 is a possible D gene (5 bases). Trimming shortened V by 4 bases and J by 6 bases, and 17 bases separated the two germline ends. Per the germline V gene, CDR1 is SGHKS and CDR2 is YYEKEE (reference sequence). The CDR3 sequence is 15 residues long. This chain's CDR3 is CASSLYFGGAQPQHF. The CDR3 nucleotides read TGTGCCAGCAGCCTATATTTCGGCGGGGCTCAGCCCCAGCATTTT. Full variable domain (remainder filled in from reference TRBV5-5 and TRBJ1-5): DAGVTQSPTHLIKTRGQQVTLRCSPISGHKSVSWYQQVLGQGPQFIFQYYEKEERGRGNFPDRFSARQFPNYSSELNVNALLLGDSALYLCASSLYFGGAQPQHFGDGTRLSIL.

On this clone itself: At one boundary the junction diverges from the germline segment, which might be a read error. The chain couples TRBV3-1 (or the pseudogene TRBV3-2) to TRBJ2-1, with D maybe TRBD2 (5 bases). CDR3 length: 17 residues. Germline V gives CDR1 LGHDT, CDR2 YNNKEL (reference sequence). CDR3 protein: CASSQEGATNSYNEQFF. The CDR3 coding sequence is TGTGCCAGCAGTCAAGAGGGCGCGACTAACTCCTACAATGAGCAGTTCTTC.

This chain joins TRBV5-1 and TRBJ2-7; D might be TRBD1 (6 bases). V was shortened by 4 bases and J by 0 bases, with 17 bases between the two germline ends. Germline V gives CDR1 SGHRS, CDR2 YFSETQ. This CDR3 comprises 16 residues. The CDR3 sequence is CASSGGGHEGSYEQYF. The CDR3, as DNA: TGCGCCAGCAGCGGGGGCGGACACGAAGGCTCCTACGAGCAGTACTTC.

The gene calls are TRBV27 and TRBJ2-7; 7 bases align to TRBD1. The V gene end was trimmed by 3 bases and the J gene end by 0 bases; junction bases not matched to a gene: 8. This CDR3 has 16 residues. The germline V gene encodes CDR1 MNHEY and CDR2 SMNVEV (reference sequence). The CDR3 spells CASSFHPGTASYEQYF. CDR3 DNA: TGTGCCAGCAGTTTCCATCCCGGGACAGCCTCCTACGAGCAGTACTTC.

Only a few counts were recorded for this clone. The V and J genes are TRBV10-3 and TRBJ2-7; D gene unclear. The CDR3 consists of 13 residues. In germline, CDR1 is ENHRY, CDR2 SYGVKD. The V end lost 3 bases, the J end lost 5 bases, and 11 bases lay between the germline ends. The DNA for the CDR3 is TGTGCCATCAGTGAACTCGATCGGGACGAGCAGTACTTC. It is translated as CAISELDRDEQYF.